One sample yielded the 28 T cell receptor beta chains listed below, sequenced in a study of glioma-infiltrating T cells after dendritic cell vaccination (dated by TCRdb to 2016 to 2017). The sample's time point, from its label and the paper: after dendritic cell vaccination, including at tumor progression/relapse. Library creation used the immunoSEQ multiplex PCR assay. Imported from immuneACCESS, the table was reduced by TCRdb to in-frame sequences with V and J called. These copies leave out some clones; in studies compared against another copy, an unresolved V gene accounts for under half, and the cause of the remainder is not known. The sample table contains over 75,000 clones; only one count was recorded for roughly 77% of them. The top ten clonotypes cover 2% to 2.5% of the sample. This specimen was blood, taken after dendritic cell vaccination. Receptors originate from a human donor with glioblastoma.

This chain uses TRBV30 with TRBJ1-5; no clear D gene. The germline V gene encodes CDR1 GTSNPN and CDR2 SVGIG (reference sequence). CDR3 length: 13 amino acids. V gave up 2 bases and J gave up 8 bases, with 13 bases separating them. CDR3 coding DNA: TGTGCCTGGAGTCCTGAGGGAGGTAAGCCCCAGCATTTT. It translates to CAWSPEGGKPQHF.

The chain couples TRBV18 to TRBJ1-1, with D perhaps TRBD1 (5 bases). V was clipped by 6 bases and J by 1 base, with 9 bases between them. This CDR3 has 13 residues. Germline values: CDR1 KGHSH, CDR2 LQKENI. CDR3 bases: TGTGCCAGCTCCCGGGACTCGAACACTGAAGCTTTCTTT. It codes for CASSRDSNTEAFF.

CDR3 DNA sequence: TGCAGCGCGAAAGGGACAGACCTGAACACTGAAGCTTTCTTT. Translating gives CSAKGTDLNTEAFF. J is TRBJ1-1 and V is TRBV29-1; 7 bases agree with TRBD1. CDR1 and CDR2 (germline): SQVTM, ANQGSEA. CDR3 size: 14 residues. Trimming removed 7 bases from V and 0 bases from J; junction bases left unmatched: 8.

The rearrangement links TRBV27 to TRBJ1-3; 7 bases agree with TRBD1. CDR3 length equals 14 residues. Germline trimming cut 8 bases from V and 0 bases from J; bases unmatched to any gene: 4. The V gene's germline CDR1 is MNHEY and CDR2 SMNVEV (reference sequence). CDR3 in DNA: TGTGCCAGCGCGGACAGGAGCTCTGGAAACACCATATATTTT. It is translated as CASADRSSGNTIYF.

This chain connects TRBV19 to TRBJ1-2; 7 positions match TRBD1. Germline loops: CDR1 LNHDA, CDR2 SQIVND (reference sequence). This CDR3 region has 14 residues. The V segment lost 4 bases and the J segment 9 bases; nucleotides outside the gene matches: 11. For the CDR3, the DNA is TGTGCCAGTAGTACCAGGGACAGCACCCCTCGCTACACCTTC. Translated: CASSTRDSTPRYTF.

V is TRBV2 and J is TRBJ2-3; D is perhaps TRBD1 (5 bases). The germline V and J ends were trimmed by 7 bases and 2 bases, with 16 bases remaining between them. The CDR3 is 15 residues long. The germline CDR1 and CDR2 sequences are SNHLY and FYNNEI. This CDR3 reads CASILETGYTDTQYF. Here the CDR3 DNA reads TGTGCCAGCATCCTCGAAACAGGCTACACAGATACGCAGTATTTT.

The count of this clone is one. The chain joins TRBV27 to TRBJ1-2; D is undetermined. The CDR3 consists of 15 residues. The V gene lost 5 bases and the J gene lost 6 bases, with 19 bases spanning the gap. Germline CDR1 is MNHEY and CDR2 is SMNVEV (reference sequence). The DNA of the CDR3 is TGTGCCAGCAGTCTCTCCCCCGGGAAAGGGAATGGCTACACCTTC. It translates to CASSLSPGKGNGYTF.

The chain has TRBV6-6 and TRBJ1-6; D may be TRBD1 (6 bases). The CDR3 consists of 15 residues. The V gene's germline CDR1 is MNHNY and CDR2 SVGAGI (reference sequence). Trimming took 5 bases from V and 10 from J, leaving 18 bases between them. CDR3 sequence (DNA): TGTGCCAGCAGTCTCCCGGGACCCAGGGGATCACCCCTCCACTTT. This sequence encodes CASSLPGPRGSPLHF.

A few counts support this clone. The chain uses TRBV18 and TRBJ1-3; D not certain. V lost 6 bases, J lost 0 bases, and 9 bases lay in between. CDR1 and CDR2 (germline): KGHSH, LQKENI. The CDR3 sequence is 14 residues long. Written as DNA, the CDR3 is TGTGCCAGCTCCCCGGGAACCTCTGGAAACACCATATATTTT. Its translation is CASSPGTSGNTIYF.

Concerning this clone itself: A read error may produce the germline difference seen at one junction end. The genes are TRBV6-5 and TRBJ2-6; tentative D call: TRBD2 (5 bases). The CDR3 has 14 amino acids. Germline CDR1 MNHEY, CDR2 SVGAGI. The CDR3 DNA reads TGCCTCACAGCACTAGTCTCTGGGGCCAACGTCCTGACTTTC. Translating gives CLTALVSGANVLTF.

V and J are TRBV19 and TRBJ2-7; TRBD2 agrees at 11 bases. The CDR3 covers 14 residues. Germline V CDR1 and CDR2: LNHDA, SQIVND (reference sequence). J lost 5 bases, V lost 3 bases, and 3 bases had no gene match. The CDR3 nucleotides read TGTGCCAGTAGTATGACTAGCGGGAACCACGAGCAGTACGTC. Protein: CASSMTSGNHEQYV.

The V gene is TRBV5-1, the J gene TRBJ2-1; D is unclear. This CDR3 spans 12 amino acids. Germline V CDR1 and CDR2: SGHRS, YFSETQ. V lost 5 bases and J lost 10, with 13 bases in between. The CDR3 region has the DNA TGCGCCAGCAGTCCGGGTCCTACGGAGCAGTTCTTC. Its translation is CASSPGPTEQFF. Full variable domain (missing parts from reference TRBV5-1 and TRBJ2-1): KAGVTQTPRYLIKTRGQQVTLSCSPISGHRSVSWYQQTPGQGLQFLFEYFSETQRNKGNFPGRFSGRQFSNSRSEMNVSTLELGDSALYLCASSPGPTEQFFGPGTRLTVL.

The CDR3: CASSPGLAGYNEQFF. The CDR3 DNA follows: TGTGCCAGCAGCCCGGGACTAGCGGGGTACAATGAGCAGTTCTTC. J is TRBJ2-1 and V is TRBV11-3; 13 bases match TRBD2. The CDR3 has 15 amino acids. V lost 5 bases, J lost 4 bases, and 2 bases stayed unmatched. Per the germline V gene, CDR1 is SGHNT and CDR2 is YENEEA.

The rearrangement joins TRBV9 to TRBJ2-4; D unclear. Between the trimmed V and J ends, which lost 4 bases and 6 bases, there was a span of 17 bases. This CDR3 comprises 15 residues. Germline V gene lookup returns CDR1 SGDLS and CDR2 YYNGEE. The CDR3 loop is CASSLDSLARNIQYF. Written as DNA, the CDR3 is TGTGCCAGCAGCCTTGACTCCTTAGCCCGAAACATTCAGTACTTC.

The chain couples TRBV18 to TRBJ2-7, with D perhaps matching TRBD1 (6 bases). The germline gives CDR1 KGHSH, CDR2 LQKENI. The CDR3 runs to 15 residues. V lost 4 bases and J lost 3, with 16 bases in between. As DNA, the CDR3 is TGTGCCAGCTCACGAACAACAGGGACCAACTACGAGCAGTACTTC. This sequence encodes CASSRTTGTNYEQYF. Complete variable domain (other parts from reference TRBV18 and TRBJ2-7): NAGVMQNPRHLVRRRGQEARLRCSPMKGHSHVYWYRQLPEEGLKFMVYLQKENIIDESGMPKERFSAEFPKEGPSILRIQQVVRGDSAAYFCASSRTTGTNYEQYFGPGTRLTVT.

This rearrangement joins TRBV7-2 to TRBJ2-1, with 7 bases that match TRBD1. The V gene's germline CDR1 is SGHTA and CDR2 FQGNSA. Unmatched junction bases numbered 7, after V lost 7 bases and J lost 4 bases. This CDR3 contains 14 residues. The DNA for the CDR3 is TGTGCCAGCATCGATGTGGGACAGTACAATGAGCAGTTCTTC. It encodes CASIDVGQYNEQFF.

Many counts were recorded for this clone. The chain links TRBV4-1 to TRBJ1-3; D is perhaps TRBD1 (5 bases). V was pared by 0 bases and J by 4 bases, with 16 bases between. The CDR3 spans 17 residues. Germline CDR1 MGHRA, CDR2 YSYEKL. Here the CDR3 reads CASSQEGTPGKGNTIYF. The CDR3 nucleotides read TGCGCCAGCAGCCAAGAGGGTACGCCAGGGAAAGGAAACACCATATATTTT.

The gene calls are TRBV11-2 and TRBJ1-2; 10 bases agree with TRBD1. Germline V lookup: CDR1 SGHAT, CDR2 FQNNGV. The J segment lost 5 bases and the V segment lost 2 bases, leaving 11 bases of the junction unmatched. This CDR3 is built from 17 residues. The CDR3 protein is CASSLTTGGRTSYGYTF. For the CDR3, the DNA is TGTGCCAGCAGCTTAACGACAGGGGGCCGAACTTCGTATGGCTACACCTTC.

This clone came up once. The chain joins TRBV28 to TRBJ1-1; D call uncertain. The CDR3 is made up of 14 amino acids. Trimming cost V 5 bases and J 4 bases, with 14 bases left between them. Germline CDR1 MDHEN, CDR2 SYDVKM. The CDR3 DNA reads as TGTGCCAGCAGTGCCCCTGGGAGCGGCACTGAAGCTTTCTTT. It encodes CASSAPGSGTEAFF.

The CDR3 DNA sequence: TGCGCCAGCAGCTGGACCAGGGGGGCGCGGGAGACCCAGTACTTC. Its protein is CASSWTRGARETQYF. This chain connects TRBV5-1 to TRBJ2-5, with D tentatively TRBD1 (7 bases). Trimming removed 3 bases at V and 5 bases at J, with 17 bases between. CDR1 and CDR2 from the germline V gene are SGHRS and YFSETQ. This CDR3 spans 15 amino acids.

CDR3 nucleotides: TGTGCCAGCAGGGAGGGAATGGGTTATCAGCCCCAGCATTTT. This gives the protein CASREGMGYQPQHF. The chain couples TRBV6-1 to TRBJ1-5, with unresolved D. This CDR3 has 14 amino acids. From germline, CDR1 is MNHNS and CDR2 SASEGT. Deletions cut 6 bases from V and 5 bases from J, with 14 bases between.

This clone turned up a few times. The rearrangement uses TRBV6-6 and TRBJ2-7; 9 nucleotides match TRBD1. The CDR3 has 15 residues. Per the germline V gene, CDR1 is MNHNY and CDR2 is SVGAGI (reference sequence). With 5 bases clipped from V and 6 bases from J, the junction kept 11 bases outside the gene matches. The CDR3 DNA sequence: TGTGCCAGCAGTCCACAGGGGGCTGGCGTGATCGAGCAGTACGTC. Protein: CASSPQGAGVIEQYV.

V gene TRBV9 combines with J gene TRBJ1-1, with D uncertain. The CDR3 extends over 15 amino acids. Germline values: CDR1 SGDLS, CDR2 YYNGEE. Trimming took off 2 bases at V and 0 bases at J, with 11 bases between the two ends. CDR3 in DNA: TGTGCCAGCAGCGTTTCCCCTTCTATGAACACTGAAGCTTTCTTT. It codes for CASSVSPSMNTEAFF.

The V call is TRBV27, the J call TRBJ1-4; D ambiguous. From germline, CDR1 is MNHEY and CDR2 SMNVEV (reference sequence). The CDR3 contains 14 residues. V was trimmed by 3 bases and J by 0 bases, leaving 5 bases between them. CDR3: CASSFGATNEKLFF. In nucleotides, the CDR3 is TGTGCCAGCAGTTTCGGTGCAACTAATGAAAAACTGTTTTTT.

For the CDR3, the DNA is TGTGCCAGCAGCCAAGTCTTCCCCAGCGGGGAGAGAGAGACCCAGTACTTC. Its translation: CASSQVFPSGERETQYF. This chain uses TRBV14 with TRBJ2-5, with TRBD2 identical over 7 bases. V trimming: 1 base; J trimming: 4 bases; junction bases outside the gene matches: 12. The CDR3 loop spans 17 amino acids. CDR1 and CDR2 (germline): SGHDN, FVKESK. The full variable domain, rest sourced from reference TRBV14 and TRBJ2-5, is EAGVTQFPSHSVIEKGQTVTLRCDPISGHDNLYWYRRVMGKEIKFLLHFVKESKQDESGMPNNRFLAERTGGTYSTLKVQPAELEDSGVYFCASSQVFPSGERETQYFGPGTRLLVL.

The genes are TRBV4-2 and TRBJ1-1; 11 nucleotides agree with TRBD1. The germline V gene has CDR1 LGHNA and CDR2 YNFKEQ. Unmatched junction bases numbered 6, after V lost 1 base and J lost 5 bases. The CDR3 sequence is 16 residues long. CDR3 in amino acids: CASSQVPGTGGTEAFF. The CDR3 nucleotides read TGTGCCAGCAGCCAAGTCCCCGGGACAGGGGGGACTGAAGCTTTCTTT.

The chain links TRBV5-4 to TRBJ2-1, with 9 bases identical to TRBD2. The CDR3 has 16 residues. V shed 5 bases, J shed 2 bases, and the junction held 8 bases outside the gene matches. The germline V gene has CDR1 SGHNT and CDR2 YYREEE (reference sequence). CDR3 DNA: TGTGCCAGCAGTTCCAAGCGGGGGGAAGCCTACAATGAGCAGTTCTTC. Translating gives CASSSKRGEAYNEQFF.

This clone was picked up a small number of times. The chain is built from TRBV7-9 and TRBJ1-1; weak D call: TRBD1 (5 bases). The germline V gene encodes CDR1 SEHNR and CDR2 FQNEAQ (reference sequence). The CDR3 is 14 amino acids. Trimming removed 5 bases from V and 1 base from J, with 11 bases in between. This chain's CDR3 is CASSGPGGNTEAFF. In DNA form, the CDR3 reads TGTGCCAGCAGCGGGCCGGGGGGGAACACTGAAGCTTTCTTT.